This note documents a single T cell receptor (beta chain) sequence. The entry originates in a study of PD-1 blockade in classical Hodgkin lymphoma. Following autologous stem cell transplantation, relapse occurred in every patient, and exposure to brentuximab vedotin varied. Out of thawed PBMCs, magnetic negative selection purified CD4+ T cells. Data came from immunoSEQ multiplex PCR; TCRdb stores just in-frame clones and leaves some out. This table has approximately 25,000 clones, about three quarters appearing once. The specimen was CD4+ T cells from blood, collected at baseline. The clonotype originates from a human donor with classical Hodgkin lymphoma.

Here the CDR3 DNA reads TGTGCCAGTAGATCCTATCAGACAAGGGCCGCAAACACCATATATTTT. Translation: CASRSYQTRAANTIYF. The gene calls are TRBV11-2 and TRBJ1-3; the D is unclear. The CDR3 sequence is 16 residues long. V was trimmed by 9 bases and J by 6 bases, leaving 24 bases between them. From germline, CDR1 is SGHAT and CDR2 FQNNGV.